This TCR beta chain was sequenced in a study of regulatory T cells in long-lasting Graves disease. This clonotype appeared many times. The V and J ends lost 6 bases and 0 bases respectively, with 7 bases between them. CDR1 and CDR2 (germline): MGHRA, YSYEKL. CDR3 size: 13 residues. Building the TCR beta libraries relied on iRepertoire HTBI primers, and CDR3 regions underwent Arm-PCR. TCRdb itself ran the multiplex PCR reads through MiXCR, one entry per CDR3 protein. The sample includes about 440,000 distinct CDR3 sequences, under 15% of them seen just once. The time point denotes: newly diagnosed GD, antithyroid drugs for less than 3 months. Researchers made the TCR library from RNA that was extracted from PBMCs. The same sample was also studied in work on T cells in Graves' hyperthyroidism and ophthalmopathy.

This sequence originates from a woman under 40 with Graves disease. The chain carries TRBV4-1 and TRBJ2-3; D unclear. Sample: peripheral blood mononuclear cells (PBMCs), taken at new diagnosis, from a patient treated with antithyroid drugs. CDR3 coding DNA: TGCGCCAGCAGAAAGAGCAGCACAGATACGCAGTATTTT. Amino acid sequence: CASRKSSTDTQYF.